These 26 T cell receptor beta chains came from one sample sequenced in a study of T cells in Graves' hyperthyroidism and ophthalmopathy. Amplified TCR beta CDR3 regions derived from RNA transcripts. Primed by the HTBI set, a first-round RT-PCR was run on the TCR CDR3. TCRdb used MiXCR to reprocess the multiplex PCR reads, holding one entry per CDR3 protein. The sample holds about 570,000 distinct CDR3 sequences, around 42% seen once. Source material: peripheral blood or thyroid tissue (not recorded which). All receptors derive from an adult woman with Graves' disease, either hyperthyroidism or ophthalmopathy (not recorded which).

This clonotype occurred a few times. The chain employs TRBV10-1 and TRBJ1-2; D gene unclear. Germline assignment: CDR1 WNHNN and CDR2 SYGVQD (reference sequence). V dropped 2 bases and J dropped 8 bases, with 15 bases sitting between them. The CDR3 loop spans 14 amino acids. The CDR3 DNA sequence: TGCGCCAGCAGTGAGGCGGCACGGGCCCGAGGCTACACCTTC. Translating gives CASSEAARARGYTF.

In regard to this clonotype: One end of the junction varies from germline; a read error may be responsible. The rearrangement joins TRBV7-9 to TRBJ2-7, with a possible D match to TRBD2 (5 bases). The CDR3 extends over 13 amino acids. The V gene's germline CDR1 is SEHNR and CDR2 FQNEAQ (reference sequence). The CDR3 here is CASTVTEDGELYF. CDR3 sequence (DNA): TGTGCCAGCACCGTTACAGAGGACGGGGAGCTGTACTTC.

In this sample, this clonotype turned up many times. This sequence joins TRBV7-9 and TRBJ2-2; TRBD2 aligns across 10 bases. J was trimmed by 1 base and V by 5 bases; bases with no gene match: 4. In germline, CDR1 is SEHNR, CDR2 FQNEAQ (reference sequence). CDR3 size: 16 residues. The CDR3 sequence: CASSPGLAVNTGELFF. The CDR3 DNA sequence: TGTGCCAGCAGCCCAGGACTAGCGGTGAACACCGGGGAGCTGTTTTTT.

This chain links TRBV7-9 with TRBJ2-7, with a possible D match to TRBD1 (5 bases). This CDR3 contains 13 residues. CDR1 is SEHNR, CDR2 FQNEAQ, per germline (reference sequence). V shed 6 bases and J shed 2 bases, with 11 bases lying between them. The CDR3 here is CASSPDNTYEQYF. The CDR3 coding sequence is TGTGCCAGCAGTCCGGACAACACCTACGAGCAGTACTTC.

This chain links TRBV10-3 with TRBJ1-6, with 7 bases that match TRBD1. The CDR3 is made up of 17 amino acids. CDR1 is ENHRY and CDR2 is SYGVKD in the germline V gene. Here the CDR3 DNA reads TGTGCTAGAGTCGGGGCGTTTCCGACAGGGCCTGCAGCACCCCTCCACTTT. Encoded protein: CARVGAFPTGPAAPLHF.

In its sample, this clonotype was seen many times. The gene calls are TRBV11-2 and TRBJ2-7; D remains unclear. CDR1 SGHAT and CDR2 FQNNGV come from the germline V gene. Trimming left V 2 bases short and J 0 bases short, with 11 bases between. The CDR3 covers 15 residues. The DNA for the CDR3 is TGTGCCAGCAGCTTAAGGGCGGTGAGCTCCTACGAGCAGTACTTC. Its protein product is CASSLRAVSSYEQYF.

This clonotype was seen ten or more times. The junction does not match germline at one end; this may be a read error. The chain links TRBV2 to TRBJ1-1, with D uncertain. Germline V gives CDR1 SNHLY, CDR2 FYNNEI. This CDR3 comprises 13 residues. The CDR3 DNA reads as TGTGCCAGTAGTGGATCTTTGAACACTGAAGCTTTCTTT. This translates into CASSGSLNTEAFF.

In this sample, this clonotype turned up many times. The CDR3 region is CASSVEQGPNTGELFF. The CDR3 bases are TGTGCCAGCAGCGTAGAGCAGGGGCCGAACACCGGGGAGCTGTTTTTT. V usage is TRBV9 and J usage is TRBJ2-2; D is possibly TRBD1 (6 bases). Between the trimmed V and J ends, which lost 0 bases and 0 bases, there was a span of 9 bases. Looked up from germline, CDR1 is SGDLS and CDR2 is YYNGEE. This CDR3 spans 16 amino acids. Combining the CDR3 with reference TRBV9 and TRBJ2-2 gives the whole variable domain DSGVTQTPKHLITATGQRVTLRCSPRSGDLSVYWYQQSLDQGLQFLIQYYNGEERAKGNILERFSAQQFPDLHSELNLSSLELGDSALYFCASSVEQGPNTGELFFGEGSRLTVL.

This clonotype was counted only a few times. A much bigger clone sits one base away, suggesting this may be a read error. The chain uses TRBV5-1 and TRBJ2-2; D gene unclear. Per germline, CDR1 SGHRS and CDR2 YFSETQ. There are 15 residues in the CDR3. Trimming shortened V by 4 bases and J by 0 bases, and 10 bases separated the two germline ends. CDR3 nucleotides: TGCGCCAGCAGCAAGACTGATACGAACACCGGGGAGCTGTTTTTT. It codes for CASSKTDTNTGELFF. Drawing the rest from reference TRBV5-1 and TRBJ2-2, the complete variable domain is KAGVTQTPRYLIKTRGQQVTLSCSPISGHRSVSWYQQTPGQGLQFLFEYFSETQRNKGNFPGRFSGRQFSNSRSEMNVSTLELGDSALYLCASSKTDTNTGELFFGEGSRLTVL.

V usage is TRBV27 and J usage is TRBJ2-2, with 8 bases aligning to TRBD1. Germline lookup yields CDR1 MNHEY and CDR2 SMNVEV (reference sequence). With 5 bases clipped from V and 2 bases from J, the junction kept 7 bases outside the gene matches. The CDR3 is 16 amino acids. This chain's CDR3 is CASSIDRGVNTGELFF. The CDR3 region has the DNA TGTGCCAGCAGTATAGACAGGGGCGTAAACACCGGGGAGCTGTTTTTT.

The chain uses TRBV29-1 and TRBJ2-7; D is possibly TRBD1 (6 bases). CDR1 and CDR2 (germline): SQVTM, ANQGSEA. The CDR3 contains 13 residues. The CDR3 DNA reads TGCAGTGACCCGGGACAAGGTGAGGACGAGCAGTACTTC. This gives the protein CSDPGQGEDEQYF.

Comments on this clonotype: At one boundary the junction diverges from the germline segment, which might be a read error. The V and J genes are TRBV7-9 and TRBJ2-7, with 8 bases matching TRBD2. The CDR3 totals 14 residues. Germline assignment: CDR1 SEHNR and CDR2 FQNEAQ (reference sequence). CDR3: CASSFSGNTGELYF. CDR3 sequence (DNA): TGTGCCAGCAGTTTTAGCGGGAACACCGGGGAGCTGTACTTC.

This clonotype was observed at least ten times. The chain is built from TRBV10-3 and TRBJ1-6; D not resolved. Germline V lookup: CDR1 ENHRY, CDR2 SYGVKD. This CDR3 has 12 amino acids. V was pared by 0 bases and J by 9 bases, with 3 bases between. The CDR3, as DNA: TGTGCCATCAGTGAGTCCTCTTCACCCCTCCACTTT. Translated, it gives CAISESSSPLHF.

The chain employs TRBV18 and TRBJ2-7; TRBD2 matches 11 bases. The CDR3 has 15 residues. Germline V gives CDR1 KGHSH, CDR2 LQKENI. V was clipped by 2 bases and J by 4 bases; unmatched bases: 4. The CDR3 DNA follows: TGTGCCAGCTCACCATCTAGCGGGAGGCTGTACGAGCAGTACTTC. It is translated as CASSPSSGRLYEQYF. Full variable domain (missing parts from reference TRBV18 and TRBJ2-7): NAGVMQNPRHLVRRRGQEARLRCSPMKGHSHVYWYRQLPEEGLKFMVYLQKENIIDESGMPKERFSAEFPKEGPSILRIQQVVRGDSAAYFCASSPSSGRLYEQYFGPGTRLTVT.

As to this clonotype: An end of the junction differs from the germline gene, which may be a read error. The CDR3 nucleotides read TGTGCCATCAGTGGAACAGGGTACGGGGTCACCGGGGAGCTGTTTTTT. It specifies CAISGTGYGVTGELFF. The V gene is TRBV6-5, the J gene TRBJ2-2, with TRBD1 as a possible D gene (6 bases). Germline CDR1 and CDR2: MNHEY and SVGAGI. CDR3 length: 16 amino acids.

CDR3 sequence: CASSLAGEGNTEAFF. The CDR3 bases are TGTGCCAGCAGCTTAGCCGGGGAAGGGAACACTGAAGCTTTCTTT. The chain carries TRBV7-6 and TRBJ1-1, with D hard to call. Germline V gives CDR1 SGHVS, CDR2 FNYEAQ. The V end lost 0 bases, the J end lost 1 base, and 9 bases lay between the germline ends. This CDR3 has 15 residues.

This clonotype was seen only a few times. The junction and the germline gene differ at one end; a read error may be behind it. The chain couples TRBV7-9 to TRBJ2-5, with D hard to call. The CDR3 is 15 residues long. Germline CDR1 reads SEHNR; CDR2 reads FQNEAQ (reference sequence). CDR3 bases: TGTGCCAGCAGCTTAGCGGAGAGCTCCTACAATGAGCAGCTCTTC. Translated: CASSLAESSYNEQLF. Based on the CDR3 plus reference TRBV7-9 and TRBJ2-5, the full variable domain is DTGVSQNPRHKITKRGQNVTFRCDPISEHNRLYWYRQTLGQGPEFLTYFQNEAQLEKSRLLSDRFSAERPKGSFSTLEIQRTEQGDSAMYLCASSLAESSYNEQLFGPGTRLLVL.

This clonotype has a count of ten or more. The chain uses TRBV5-1 and TRBJ2-7; perhaps D is TRBD1 or TRBD2 (5 bases each). V lost 5 bases and J 1 base, leaving 13 bases between the germline ends. The germline gives CDR1 SGHRS, CDR2 YFSETQ. The CDR3 loop spans 14 amino acids. The CDR3 protein is CASRRDPASYEQYF. CDR3 in DNA: TGCGCCAGCAGAAGGGACCCGGCTTCCTACGAGCAGTACTTC.

This clonotype was seen ten or more times. V usage is TRBV6-1 and J usage is TRBJ2-5; D call uncertain. CDR3 size: 13 residues. Germline V gene data show CDR1 as MNHNS and CDR2 as SASEGT. V was pared by 5 bases and J by 4 bases, with 11 bases between. The CDR3 nucleotides read TGTGCCAGCAGTACCCCCGTGGGAGAGACCCAGTACTTC. It codes for CASSTPVGETQYF.

The table lists this clonotype with a few counts. This chain connects TRBV20-1 to TRBJ1-2; 7 positions agree with TRBD1. Trimming removed 1 base from V and 8 bases from J; junction bases left unmatched: 4. Germline V gene data show CDR1 as DFQATT and CDR2 as SNEGSKA (reference sequence). The length of the CDR3 is 12 residues. Written as DNA, the CDR3 is TGCAGTGCTAGAGCACAGGGGCAGGGCTACACCTTC. This encodes CSARAQGQGYTF.

This clonotype was counted ten times or more. The chain carries TRBV20-1 and TRBJ2-2; 8 bases align to TRBD2. Germline CDR1 is DFQATT and CDR2 is SNEGSKA (reference sequence). V lost 0 bases to trimming and J lost 0 bases; unmatched junction nucleotides: 3. This CDR3 spans 16 amino acids. CDR3 in DNA: TGCAGTGCTAGAGAGCCTAGCGGGCCGAACACCGGGGAGCTGTTTTTT. Translating it yields CSAREPSGPNTGELFF.

The table lists this clonotype with many counts. This chain connects TRBV11-2 to TRBJ2-7; 11 bases align to TRBD2. Trimming at V came to 5 bases and at J to 7 bases, leaving 7 bases not matched to a gene. The CDR3 loop spans 14 amino acids. CDR1 and CDR2 from the germline V gene are SGHAT and FQNNGV. CDR3 DNA sequence: TGTGCCAGCAGCCAGGAACTAGCGGGAGAGGAGCAGTACTTC. It codes for CASSQELAGEEQYF.

This clonotype was recorded many times. V and J are TRBV13 and TRBJ1-1; no reliable D call. Germline CDR1 reads PRHDT; CDR2 reads FYEKMQ (reference sequence). V was trimmed by 3 bases and J by 4 bases, leaving 12 bases between them. CDR3 length equals 14 residues. The CDR3 reads CASSFRVSGTEAFF. The CDR3 DNA follows: TGTGCCAGCAGCTTTCGAGTATCAGGCACTGAAGCTTTCTTT.

The CDR3 protein is CASSATGQGSEKLFF. The CDR3 bases are TGTGCCAGCAGTGCCACCGGACAGGGGAGTGAAAAACTGTTTTTT. This sequence joins TRBV25-1 and TRBJ1-4, with 9 bases fitting TRBD1. V dropped 4 bases and J dropped 7; count of bases not matched to a gene: 7. The CDR3 covers 15 residues. Germline lookup yields CDR1 MGHDK and CDR2 SYGVNS.

This chain joins TRBV7-3 and TRBJ2-5; D is possibly TRBD2 (8 bases). Per the germline V gene, CDR1 is SGHTA and CDR2 is FQGTGA. Trimming cost V 0 bases and J 4 bases, with 30 bases left between them. This CDR3 region has 21 residues. The CDR3 nucleotides are TGTGCCAGCAGCTTAACCCCAACTAGCGGTTGGTGGGAGCAGGGGGGAGAGACCCAGTACTTC. Its translation is CASSLTPTSGWWEQGGETQYF.

This clonotype was observed many times. The genes are TRBV3-1 and TRBJ1-1; D is unresolved. Per germline, CDR1 LGHDT and CDR2 YNNKEL (reference sequence). Trimming removed 1 base at V and 11 bases at J, with 17 bases between. This CDR3 has 14 amino acids. The CDR3: CASSQVISGRRAFF. The DNA of the CDR3 is TGTGCCAGCAGCCAAGTTATATCCGGCCGAAGGGCTTTCTTT.